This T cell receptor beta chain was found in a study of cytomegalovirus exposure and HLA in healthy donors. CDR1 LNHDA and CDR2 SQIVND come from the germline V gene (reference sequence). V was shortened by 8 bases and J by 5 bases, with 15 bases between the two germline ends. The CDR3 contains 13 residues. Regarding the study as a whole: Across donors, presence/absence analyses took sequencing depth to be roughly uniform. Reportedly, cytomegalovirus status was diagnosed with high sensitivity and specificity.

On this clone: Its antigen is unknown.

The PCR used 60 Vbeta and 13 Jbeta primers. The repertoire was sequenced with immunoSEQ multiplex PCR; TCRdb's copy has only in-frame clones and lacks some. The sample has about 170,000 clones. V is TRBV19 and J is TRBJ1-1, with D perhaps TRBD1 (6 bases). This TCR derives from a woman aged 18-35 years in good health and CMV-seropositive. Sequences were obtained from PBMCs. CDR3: CASRTGWVTEAFF. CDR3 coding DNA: TGTGCCAGTCGCACAGGGTGGGTGACTGAAGCTTTCTTT.